The next 18 T cell receptor beta chains were all read from a single sample in a study of T cells in Graves' hyperthyroidism and ophthalmopathy. Amplification of TCR beta CDR3 regions was performed using RNA transcripts as template. HTBI primers were used for first-round RT-PCR of the TCR CDR3. One entry per CDR3 protein results from TCRdb running MiXCR on the multiplex PCR reads. The table shows approximately 600,000 distinct CDR3 sequences, with over 11% occurring only once. The sample consisted of blood. The receptors stem from a woman between 25 and 40 years old with Graves' hyperthyroidism that later progressed to Graves' ophthalmopathy.

This clonotype was seen many times. The rearrangement joins TRBV28 to TRBJ1-1, with TRBD1 identical over 7 bases. The CDR3 totals 16 residues. V gave up 0 bases and J gave up 2 bases; unmatched junction bases: 6. Germline lookup yields CDR1 MDHEN and CDR2 SYDVKM. CDR3: CASSLWGGQTNTEAFF. The CDR3 DNA reads as TGTGCCAGCAGTTTATGGGGGGGACAGACTAACACTGAAGCTTTCTTT.

This clonotype came up many times. The V call is TRBV20-1, the J call TRBJ1-1; 11 bases align to TRBD1. The CDR3 consists of 13 residues. Unmatched junction bases numbered 6, after V lost 7 bases and J lost 5 bases. CDR1 is DFQATT, CDR2 SNEGSKA, per germline (reference sequence). The CDR3 DNA sequence: TGCAGTGTTTGGACAGGGGGCGAGACTGAAGCTTTCTTT. Its translation: CSVWTGGETEAFF.

This clonotype was found many times. The V and J genes are TRBV12-3 or TRBV12-4 and TRBJ2-6; D not certain. This CDR3 is built from 16 residues. The germline V and J ends were trimmed by 6 bases and 2 bases, with 14 bases remaining between them. This CDR3 reads CASSLNRFPGANVLTF. In DNA, the CDR3 is TGTGCCAGCAGCCTAAACCGTTTCCCTGGGGCCAACGTCCTGACTTTC.

This clonotype has more than one count but fewer than ten. V gene TRBV11-2 combines with J gene TRBJ2-1; 11 bases fit TRBD2. This CDR3 spans 15 amino acids. V lost 5 bases to trimming and J lost 6 bases; unmatched junction nucleotides: 6. Germline CDR1 reads SGHAT; CDR2 reads FQNNGV. The CDR3 region is CASSTLAGGSNEQFF. The DNA of the CDR3 is TGTGCCAGCAGCACCTTAGCGGGAGGGAGCAATGAGCAGTTCTTC.

This clonotype was seen many times. The chain carries TRBV4-2 and TRBJ1-2; maybe TRBD1 (5 bases). This CDR3 is 14 amino acids long. Per germline, CDR1 LGHNA and CDR2 YNFKEQ. The V gene lost 3 bases and the J gene lost 2 bases, with 10 bases spanning the gap. CDR3: CASSQSTVNYGYTF. The CDR3 DNA sequence: TGTGCCAGCAGCCAGTCGACAGTAAACTATGGCTACACCTTC.

There are many counts of this clonotype. This chain connects TRBV7-9 to TRBJ2-2, with a weak D call TRBD2 (7 bases). Looked up from germline, CDR1 is SEHNR and CDR2 is FQNEAQ (reference sequence). The CDR3 is 15 amino acids. Between the trimmed V and J ends, which lost 6 bases and 0 bases, there was a span of 11 bases. CDR3: CASRRGPTNTGELFF. The CDR3 nucleotides read TGTGCCAGCAGGCGGGGGCCCACGAACACCGGGGAGCTGTTTTTT.

This clonotype was observed at least ten times. This CDR3 is CASSELAGAYEQYF. For the CDR3, the DNA is TGTGCCAGCAGTGAATTAGCGGGAGCCTACGAGCAGTACTTC. The rearrangement uses TRBV28 and TRBJ2-7, with TRBD2 identical over 9 bases. CDR3 length: 14 residues. CDR1 MDHEN and CDR2 SYDVKM come from the germline V gene. The V and J ends lost 5 bases and 2 bases, in that order; junction bases with no gene match: 4. Using reference TRBV28 and TRBJ2-7 for the parts outside the CDR3, the full variable domain is DVKVTQSSRYLVKRTGEKVFLECVQDMDHENMFWYRQDPGLGLRLIYFSYDVKMKEKGDIPEGYSVSREKKERFSLILESASTNQTSMYLCASSELAGAYEQYFGPGTRLTVT.

This clonotype was recorded at least ten times. V gene TRBV5-6 combines with J gene TRBJ1-5, with D maybe TRBD1 (5 bases). From germline, CDR1 is SGHDT and CDR2 YYEEEE. Between the trimmed V and J ends, which lost 4 bases and 7 bases, there was a span of 18 bases. The CDR3 spans 15 residues. CDR3 sequence: CASSPSTGGWQPQHF. The CDR3 region has the DNA TGTGCCAGCAGCCCCAGCACGGGGGGATGGCAGCCCCAGCATTTT.

Many counts were recorded for this clonotype. V gene TRBV5-1 combines with J gene TRBJ2-5; D assignment may be TRBD1 or TRBD2 (6 bases each). Trimming removed 4 bases at V and 5 bases at J, with 18 bases between. CDR3 length equals 15 residues. Germline V gene sequence: CDR1 SGHRS, CDR2 YFSETQ. DNA for the CDR3: TGCGCCAGCAGCCCTCTGGGGGGCGATGGGGAGACCCAGTACTTC. It codes for CASSPLGGDGETQYF. The variable domain in full, with the rest retrieved from reference TRBV5-1 and TRBJ2-5, is KAGVTQTPRYLIKTRGQQVTLSCSPISGHRSVSWYQQTPGQGLQFLFEYFSETQRNKGNFPGRFSGRQFSNSRSEMNVSTLELGDSALYLCASSPLGGDGETQYFGPGTRLLVL.

This clonotype appeared a few times. CDR3 nucleotides: TGTGCCAGCTCACAGGTGCTCGGTAATGAAAAACTGTTTTTT. Translating it yields CASSQVLGNEKLFF. This chain connects TRBV19 to TRBJ1-4; D may be TRBD1 (5 bases). V gave up 9 bases and J gave up 4 bases, with 15 bases separating them. Germline-derived CDR1 and CDR2 are LNHDA and SQIVND (reference sequence). This CDR3 is built from 14 residues. The full variable domain, its missing parts supplied by reference TRBV19 and TRBJ1-4, is DGGITQSPKYLFRKEGQNVTLSCEQNLNHDAMYWYRQDPGQGLRLIYYSQIVNDFQKGDIAEGYSVSREKKESFPLTVTSAQKNPTAFYLCASSQVLGNEKLFFGSGTQLSVL.

This chain connects TRBV27 to TRBJ1-2; TRBD1 matches 7 bases. Germline V lookup: CDR1 MNHEY, CDR2 SMNVEV (reference sequence). V was pared by 7 bases and J by 5 bases, with 4 bases of the junction left unmatched. The CDR3 consists of 12 residues. This CDR3 is CASKGAHYGYTF. CDR3 bases: TGTGCCAGCAAGGGGGCGCATTATGGCTACACCTTC.

This clonotype was seen at least ten times. The chain combines TRBV14 with TRBJ1-4; 8 bases match TRBD1. The V gene's germline CDR1 is SGHDN and CDR2 FVKESK. The CDR3 is 20 amino acids. The J segment lost 4 bases and the V segment lost 10 bases, leaving 26 bases of the junction unmatched. CDR3: CATRTGLLVHLLPFNEKLFF. In DNA, the CDR3 is TGTGCCACACGGACAGGGTTACTCGTTCACCTTCTTCCTTTTAATGAAAAACTGTTTTTT.

This clonotype was observed a few times. A single base separates this from a much larger clone, so it may be a read error. The chain links TRBV7-9 to TRBJ2-5; D may be TRBD1 (6 bases). The CDR3 contains 14 residues. Germline loops: CDR1 SEHNR, CDR2 FQNEAQ (reference sequence). V was cut by 3 bases and J by 3 bases, with 11 bases left in between. The CDR3 region has the DNA TGTGCCAGCAGCTTCCGGACAGCAAAAGAGACCCAGTACTTC. This codes for CASSFRTAKETQYF.

This clonotype was seen a handful of times. J is TRBJ2-7 and V is TRBV20-1; 7 bases match TRBD1. Germline-derived CDR1 and CDR2 are DFQATT and SNEGSKA (reference sequence). The V segment lost 6 bases and the J segment 0 bases; nucleotides outside the gene matches: 2. CDR3 length: 12 residues. Here the CDR3 reads CSARDSSYEQYF. In nucleotides, the CDR3 is TGCAGTGCCCGGGACAGCTCCTACGAGCAGTACTTC.

This sequence joins TRBV19 and TRBJ2-1; 10 bases agree with TRBD2. The V segment lost 1 base and the J segment 9 bases; nucleotides outside the gene matches: 6. Looked up from germline, CDR1 is LNHDA and CDR2 is SQIVND (reference sequence). The CDR3 totals 15 residues. The CDR3 bases are TGTGCCAGTAGTATAGTTCTAGCGGGGGTATTTGAGCAGTTCTTC. It codes for CASSIVLAGVFEQFF.

There are many counts of this clonotype. The rearrangement uses TRBV20-1 and TRBJ1-2, with D hard to call. This CDR3 is 14 amino acids long. Trimming cost V 0 bases and J 6 bases, with 14 bases left between them. Germline-derived CDR1 and CDR2 are DFQATT and SNEGSKA (reference sequence). The CDR3 coding sequence is TGCAGTGCTAGAGATCCTCGGATAAGGGATGGCTACACCTTC. Protein product: CSARDPRIRDGYTF.

Regarding this clonotype: A much larger clone differs by one base, so this may be a read error. The V and J genes are TRBV30 and TRBJ2-7; tentatively, D is TRBD1 (6 bases). Per germline, CDR1 GTSNPN and CDR2 SVGIG (reference sequence). This CDR3 is 13 amino acids long. Trimming stripped 3 bases from V and 4 bases from J, with 13 bases between. This chain's CDR3 is CAWRSDSLYEQYF. As DNA, the CDR3 is TGTGCCTGGAGATCGGACAGCCTGTACGAGCAGTACTTC.

This clonotype has ten or more counts. The gene calls are TRBV6-1 and TRBJ1-3; TRBD1 aligns across 8 bases. CDR3 size: 14 residues. V lost 3 bases and J lost 7; bases outside the gene matches: 5. Germline values: CDR1 MNHNS, CDR2 SASEGT. The CDR3 loop reads CASSETGARNTIYF. The CDR3 DNA sequence: TGTGCCAGCAGTGAGACAGGGGCACGGAACACCATATATTTT.